This TCR beta chain was documented in a study of graft-versus-host responses after intestinal transplantation. Study-wide background: Once they had received anti-thymocyte globulin induction, all recipients took tacrolimus and steroids for around three years.

This clone was found once. As yet, its antigen is unknown. The length of the CDR3 is 16 residues. Germline V gene data show CDR1 as LGHNA and CDR2 as YSLEER. Trimming left V 0 bases short and J 0 bases short, with 9 bases between. Sequencing was performed with immunoSEQ multiplex PCR; in TCRdb, only in-frame clones are kept and a portion is missing. This sample has roughly 96,000 clones, with about 91% found just once. The source is a human donor who received an intestinal transplant. The sequenced sample was unstimulated CD8+ T cells sorted from spleen or lymph node cells, obtained before intestinal transplant. V and J are TRBV4-3 and TRBJ1-3; D not certain. The CDR3 nucleotides read TGCGCCAGCAGCCAAGATGTCGTAATCTCTGGAAACACCATATATTTT. Translation: CASSQDVVISGNTIYF.